One and the same sample provided the 13 T cell receptor beta chains below, sequenced in a study of CD8 T cells in ankylosing spondylitis. TCRdb processed the 5' RACE reads anew with MiXCR; each CDR3 protein has one entry. This sample has approximately 150,000 distinct CDR3 sequences, with under 35% found just once. Input material: synovial fluid, either unsorted or a sorted T cell fraction (not recorded which). These receptor sequences come from a male donor with ankylosing spondylitis.

The CDR3 loop reads CASSLGSGVSGNTIYF. CDR3 DNA sequence: TGTGCCAGCAGCTTAGGGTCCGGGGTCTCTGGAAACACCATATATTTT. The chain is built from TRBV7-6 and TRBJ1-3, with no clear D. The CDR3 spans 16 residues. Per the germline V gene, CDR1 is SGHVS and CDR2 is FNYEAQ. V was trimmed by 1 base and J by 0 bases, leaving 10 bases between them. Full variable domain (missing parts from reference TRBV7-6 and TRBJ1-3): GAGVSQSPRYKVTKRGQDVALRCDPISGHVSLYWYRQALGQGPEFLTYFNYEAQQDKSGLPNDRFSAERPEGSISTLTIQRTEQRDSAMYRCASSLGSGVSGNTIYFGEGSWLTVV.

CDR3 nucleotides: TGTGCCAGCAGTTTTCTCGCGGAGCGCACAGATACGCAGTATTTT. Translation gives CASSFLAERTDTQYF. The V and J genes are TRBV12-3 or TRBV12-4 and TRBJ2-3; D remains unclear. V gave up 3 bases and J gave up 1 base, with 11 bases separating them. This CDR3 is 15 amino acids long.

This clonotype has at least ten counts. This sequence joins TRBV4-1 and TRBJ1-5; D ambiguous. This CDR3 spans 14 amino acids. From germline, CDR1 is MGHRA and CDR2 YSYEKL. The V gene lost 2 bases and the J gene lost 5 bases, with 10 bases spanning the gap. In DNA form, the CDR3 reads TGCGCCAGCAGCCAATTGTCCGTCTATCAGCCCCAGCATTTT. This codes for CASSQLSVYQPQHF.

This clonotype was seen a handful of times. One end of the junction is discordant with germline, which a read error may explain. The chain carries TRBV7-7 and TRBJ2-5; the D call may be TRBD1 or TRBD2 (5 bases each). The CDR3 loop spans 13 amino acids. Germline CDR1 reads SSHAT; CDR2 reads FNYEAQ (reference sequence). The CDR3 is CASSPRGQETQYF. The CDR3 bases are TGTGCTAGCAGTCCGAGGGGCCAAGAGACCCAGTACTTC. Supplemented by reference TRBV7-7 and TRBJ2-5, the full variable domain reads GAGVSQSPRYKVTKRGQDVTLRCDPISSHATLYWYQQALGQGPEFLTYFNYEAQPDKSGLPSDRFSAERPEGSISTLTIQRTEQRDSAMYRCASSPRGQETQYFGPGTRLLVL.

This clonotype was recorded at least ten times. The genes are TRBV29-1 and TRBJ2-1; TRBD2 might be the D (5 bases). V was cut by 6 bases and J by 0 bases, with 12 bases left in between. The CDR3 covers 14 residues. CDR1 SQVTM and CDR2 ANQGSEA come from the germline V gene. The CDR3 is CSVAAGGSYNEQFF. The CDR3 DNA sequence: TGCAGCGTCGCCGCTGGAGGCTCCTACAATGAGCAGTTCTTC.

This clonotype has a count of ten or more. The chain is built from TRBV5-1 and TRBJ2-3; 7 bases are shared with TRBD1. J gave up 0 bases and V 4 bases, and 5 bases lay outside the gene matches. Germline V CDR1 and CDR2: SGHRS, YFSETQ. The CDR3 sequence is 15 residues long. The CDR3 loop reads CASSQGDISTDTQYF. The CDR3 coding sequence is TGCGCCAGCAGCCAGGGGGACATCAGCACAGATACGCAGTATTTT. Based on the CDR3 plus reference TRBV5-1 and TRBJ2-3, the full variable domain is KAGVTQTPRYLIKTRGQQVTLSCSPISGHRSVSWYQQTPGQGLQFLFEYFSETQRNKGNFPGRFSGRQFSNSRSEMNVSTLELGDSALYLCASSQGDISTDTQYFGPGTRLTVL.

The chain uses TRBV7-2 and TRBJ2-3; possibly TRBD1 for D (5 bases). Germline V gene data show CDR1 as SGHTA and CDR2 as FQGNSA. V lost 6 bases to trimming and J lost 0 bases, with 10 bases between them. This CDR3 spans 14 amino acids. DNA of the CDR3: TGTGCCAGCAGGGGGCAGGGAAGCACAGATACGCAGTATTTT. Translated: CASRGQGSTDTQYF.

The chain has TRBV30 and TRBJ2-7; 10 positions agree with TRBD2. V lost 0 bases and J lost 5; bases outside the gene matches: 10. This CDR3 region has 16 residues. Germline V lookup: CDR1 GTSNPN, CDR2 SVGIG (reference sequence). The CDR3 sequence is CAWSVNGIGLADEQYF. CDR3 in DNA: TGTGCCTGGAGTGTAAATGGCATAGGACTAGCGGACGAGCAGTACTTC.

In this sample, this clonotype turned up a few times. DNA of the CDR3: TGTGCCAGCAGCTTGCTAGCGGGGGGGATTAGGGTCGGCACAGATACGCAGTATTTT. This translates into CASSLLAGGIRVGTDTQYF. This chain links TRBV5-6 with TRBJ2-3; 12 positions agree with TRBD2. Germline loops: CDR1 SGHDT, CDR2 YYEEEE. This CDR3 contains 19 residues. The V gene end was trimmed by 1 base and the J gene end by 1 base; junction bases not matched to a gene: 10.

Many counts were recorded for this clonotype. V usage is TRBV12-3 or TRBV12-4 and J usage is TRBJ2-1; D tentatively fits TRBD1 or TRBD2 (5 bases each). The CDR3 is made up of 14 amino acids. Trimming shortened V by 4 bases and J by 6 bases, and 13 bases separated the two germline ends. The CDR3 bases are TGTGCCAGCAGTTCCAACCGGGACCTCAATGAGCAGTTCTTC. It specifies CASSSNRDLNEQFF.

This clonotype has ten or more counts. The chain is built from TRBV7-3 and TRBJ2-1; 12 bases align to TRBD2. The germline CDR1 and CDR2 sequences are SGHTA and FQGTGA. The V segment lost 4 bases and the J segment 4 bases; nucleotides outside the gene matches: 2. The CDR3 spans 15 residues. The CDR3 bases are TGTGCCAGCAGCTCTAGCGGGGGGGTTTACAATGAGCAGTTCTTC. It codes for CASSSSGGVYNEQFF. Full variable domain (outside the CDR3, taken from reference TRBV7-3 and TRBJ2-1): GAGVSQTPSNKVTEKGKYVELRCDPISGHTALYWYRQSLGQGPEFLIYFQGTGAADDSGLPNDRFFAVRPEGSVSTLKIQRTERGDSAVYLCASSSSGGVYNEQFFGPGTRLTVL.

The V and J genes are TRBV5-1 and TRBJ1-2; D might be TRBD1 (5 bases). Trimming shortened V by 4 bases and J by 4 bases, and 11 bases separated the two germline ends. The CDR3 extends over 13 amino acids. Germline loops: CDR1 SGHRS, CDR2 YFSETQ. The CDR3 loop reads CASSRDEPYGYTF. The CDR3 DNA reads TGCGCCAGCAGCCGGGACGAACCCTATGGCTACACCTTC.

The chain joins TRBV12-3 or TRBV12-4 to TRBJ2-1, with 8 nucleotides matching TRBD2. V dropped 6 bases and J dropped 6; count of bases not matched to a gene: 10. The CDR3 length is 15 residues. The DNA of the CDR3 is TGTGCCAGCAGACCTTTAGCGGGGCCTCCCAATGAGCAGTTCTTC. Translating it yields CASRPLAGPPNEQFF.